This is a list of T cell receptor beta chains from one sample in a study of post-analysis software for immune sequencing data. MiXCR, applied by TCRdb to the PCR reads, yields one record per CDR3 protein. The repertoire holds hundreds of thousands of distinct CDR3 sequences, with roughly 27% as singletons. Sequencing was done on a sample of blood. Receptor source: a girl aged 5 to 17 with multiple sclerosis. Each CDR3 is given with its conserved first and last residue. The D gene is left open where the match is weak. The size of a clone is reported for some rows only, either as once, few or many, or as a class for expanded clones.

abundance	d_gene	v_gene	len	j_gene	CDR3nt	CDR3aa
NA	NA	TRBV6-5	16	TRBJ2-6	TGTGCCAGCAACCAACGGGGAAGCTCTGGGGCCAACGTCCTGACTTTC	CASNQRGSSGANVLTF
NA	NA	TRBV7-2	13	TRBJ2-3	TGTGCCAGCAGTCGCGGGACGGGAGATACGCAGTATTTT	CASSRGTGDTQYF
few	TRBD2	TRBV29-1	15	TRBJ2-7	TGCAGCGTTGCCCCCGTAGCGGGAGGCACCTACGAGCAGTACTTC	CSVAPVAGGTYEQYF
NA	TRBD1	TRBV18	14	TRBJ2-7	TGTGCCAGCTCACCGGGACAGCTTCTTTACGAGCAGTACTTC	CASSPGQLLYEQYF
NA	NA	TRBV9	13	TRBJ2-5	TGTGCCAGCAGCGTAGCGGGGGTCGGATCCCAGTACTTC	CASSVAGVGSQYF
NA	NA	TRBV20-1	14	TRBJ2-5	TGCAGTGCTAGAGATTTAGGGGGTGGGGAGACCCAGTACTTC	CSARDLGGGETQYF
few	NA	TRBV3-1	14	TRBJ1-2	TGTGCCAGCAGCCAAGAGCCGGTCTGGTATGGCTACACCTTC	CASSQEPVWYGYTF
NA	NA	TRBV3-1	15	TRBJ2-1	TGTGCCAGCAGCCAAGAGTTGCGGCAGGACAATGAGCAGTTCTTC	CASSQELRQDNEQFF
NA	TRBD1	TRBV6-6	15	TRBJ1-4	TGTGCCAGCAGCCCTCAGGGGGCGTCTAATGAAAAACTGTTTTTT	CASSPQGASNEKLFF
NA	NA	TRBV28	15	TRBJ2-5	TGTGCCAGCAGTTCCCAGGGTGGAGGCCAAGAGACCCAGTACTTC	CASSSQGGGQETQYF
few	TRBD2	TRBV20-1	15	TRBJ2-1	TGCAGTAGTCATAGCGGGAGGAGCTCCTACAATGAGCAGTTCTTC	CSSHSGRSSYNEQFF
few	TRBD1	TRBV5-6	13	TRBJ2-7	TGTGCCAGCACCGAGGGACAGGCTGCCGAGCAGTACTTC	CASTEGQAAEQYF
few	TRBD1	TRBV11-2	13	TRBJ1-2	TGTGCCAGCAGCCGAGGACAGGGCTATGGCTACACCTTC	CASSRGQGYGYTF
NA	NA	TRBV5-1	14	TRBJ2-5	TGCGCCAGCAGCGCGGGACGGGAGAAAGAGACCCAGTACTTC	CASSAGREKETQYF
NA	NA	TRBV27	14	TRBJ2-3	TGTGCCAGCAGTTTCCGCGCCCGCACAGATACGCAGTATTTT	CASSFRARTDTQYF
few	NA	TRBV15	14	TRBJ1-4	TGTGCCACCGCCGGGACGGACTATAATGAAAAACTGTTTTTT	CATAGTDYNEKLFF
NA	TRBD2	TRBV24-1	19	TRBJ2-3	TGTGCCACCAGTGGCCCCCCCGGCCGGGGGGGCACTAGCACAGATACGCAGTATTTT	CATSGPPGRGGTSTDTQYF
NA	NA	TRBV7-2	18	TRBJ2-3	TGTGCCAGCAGCCAGAGGGGTGTTCGGGGGCGCCCTGGTGATACGCAGTATTTT	CASSQRGVRGRPGDTQYF
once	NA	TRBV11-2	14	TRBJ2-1	TGTGCCAGCAGCTTAGGTACTAGGTTCAATGAGCAGTTCTTC	CASSLGTRFNEQFF
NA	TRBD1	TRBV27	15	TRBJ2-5	TGTGCCAGCAGTCAAAAGGGACAGGGGGTTTGGACCCAGTACTTC	CASSQKGQGVWTQYF
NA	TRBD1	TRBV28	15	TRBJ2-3	TGTGCCAGCAGTACATTGGACAGGGAAAAAGATACGCAGTATTTT	CASSTLDREKDTQYF
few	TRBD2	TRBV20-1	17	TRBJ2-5	TGCAGTGCTAGAGCAAGGGGCGGGAGAGTCTGGGGAGAGACCCAGTACTTC	CSARARGGRVWGETQYF
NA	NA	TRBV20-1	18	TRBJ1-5	TGCAGTGCTAGAGGGCCAAGGCCAGCACCGATATCCAATCAGCCCCAGCATTTT	CSARGPRPAPISNQPQHF
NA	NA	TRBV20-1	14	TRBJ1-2	TGCAGTGCCCCACCGGGGGGCTGGAACTATGGCTACACCTTC	CSAPPGGWNYGYTF
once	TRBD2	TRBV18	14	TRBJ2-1	TGTGCCAGCCACTTACCGACTAGCATCGATGAGCGGTTCTTC	CASHLPTSIDERFF
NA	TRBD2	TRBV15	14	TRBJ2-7	TGTGCCACCAGCTATCCCGGGGGGGCCCTCGAGCAGTACTTC	CATSYPGGALEQYF
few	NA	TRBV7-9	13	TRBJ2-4	TGTGCCAGCAGCTTAGGCGCAGGGGACATTCAGTACTTC	CASSLGAGDIQYF
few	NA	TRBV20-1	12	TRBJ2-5	TGCAGTGCCAGGGTTTACCAAGAGACCCAGTACTTC	CSARVYQETQYF
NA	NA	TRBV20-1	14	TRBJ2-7	TGCAGTGCTAACCTCGGGGACGGCTCCTACGAGCAGTACTTC	CSANLGDGSYEQYF